The subject of this entry is one T cell receptor (beta chain). Ten or more counts support this clonotype. The specificity of this receptor is unknown. Base qualities are not at hand, and no much larger clone is one base apart. The data stem from a study of regulatory T cells in long-lasting Graves disease (dated by TCRdb to the early 2020s). For context, the study as a whole: Newly diagnosed Graves' disease patients had taken antithyroid drugs for less than 3 months. Peripheral blood TCR sequencing and RNA sequencing compared persistent Graves' disease patients with newly diagnosed Graves' disease patients. The study was registered as a clinical trial and conducted in China. A total of about 35 samples underwent TCR sequencing, from about 13 patients with persistent Graves' disease and 20 or so patients with newly diagnosed Graves' disease.

From cysteine to phenylalanine, the CDR3 is 14 amino acids long. Only the CDR3 part of the read is kept: 42 bases, read in frame from the first base. Here V drops 6 bases and J drops 8 bases, and the junction holds 8 bases not matched to any gene. The germline V gene supplies CDR1 SNHLY and CDR2 FYNNEI. The time point tag for this specimen amounts to: newly diagnosed GD, antithyroid drugs for less than 3 months. RNA was extracted from PBMCs in TRIzol for both TCR sequencing and RNA sequencing. The diagnosis of Graves' disease followed American Thyroid Association guidelines. Patients were recruited from an endocrinology department in Xi'an, China. Each patient gave about 8.1 milliliters of peripheral blood, collected in an EDTA anticoagulant tube. PBMCs were isolated by Ficoll Paque Plus density gradient separation without further T cell sorting. An Agilent 2100 Bioanalyzer and agarose gel were used to check RNA quality, while a NanoDrop 2000 measured RNA concentration.

The protocol used for the library was multiplex PCR. The instrument given in TCRdb is Illumina HiSeq 4000. iRepertoire HTBI primers and Arm-PCR amplification of CDR3 regions were used to construct TCR beta libraries. Before sequencing, the PCR products underwent gel purification. On the study's bioinformatics: A total of roughly 65 TRBV and approximately 15 TRBJ segments were identified across samples and were used for gene usage analysis of CDR3 amino acid clonotypes. COPE and FqMerger were used to merge the filtered high-quality paired reads into contigs. BLAST was used to align contigs to the IMGT TRBV, TRBD and TRBJ reference genes, and CDR3 was defined following IMGT. Clonotypes above 0.1% frequency were classified as highly expanded clones. Shannon entropy was used to measure repertoire diversity, and the Gini coefficient was used to measure V-J evenness. A clonotype found in more than one individual was treated as public. The public reads were run again by TCRdb, first through fastp at Q25 and then through MiXCR, and only productive beta chains were kept. Rows merge per CDR3 protein into single entries with the most common DNA and genes. TCRdb, not the original authors, processed these V and J calls. The sample yields 500,000 or so distinct CDR3 sequences; around 16% were counted once. Clones ranked in the top ten supply over 9% of the sample.

What the research found in general, with its limitations: A larger number of public clonotypes was shared among persistent patients (more than 2,500) than among newly diagnosed patients (approximately 930). The authors acknowledged the small sample size as a limitation that may reduce accuracy. Compared with newly diagnosed patients, patients with persistent Graves' disease had lower TCR Shannon entropy and fewer highly expanded clones, which suggests clonal expansion. Sequencing and analysis were restricted to the TCR beta chain. The study examined only peripheral blood because the primary lesion, thyroid tissue, could not be accessed. TRBV28, TRBJ1-2 and TRBJ2-5 were preferentially used in persistent disease, while TRBV20-1 and TRBJ2-1 were favored in newly diagnosed disease.

The sample was also reused in another study, on T cells in Graves' hyperthyroidism and ophthalmopathy. In that second paper, the authors write: Stable Graves' hyperthyroidism was defined as the absence of progression to ophthalmopathy over 18 months of follow-up. Hyperthyroidism patients were newly diagnosed, with disease duration under 2 months, and aged 18 to 65 years. Exclusion was applied to patients with uncontrolled infections, other autoimmune diseases, pregnancy or lactation. Diagnoses relied on clinical symptoms, serum thyroxine and TRAb, thyroid ultrasound and orbital computed tomography. The first round of RT-PCR for the TCR CDR3 was performed with the HTBI primer set and the Qiagen OneStep RT-PCR kit. Blood samples also contained most of the expanded thyroid clonotypes (frequency above 0.001), which suggests that blood repertoires may reflect thyroid immune responses. In cross-validation, a model built on a 13 V-J signature told ophthalmopathy apart from stable hyperthyroidism with 87.88% sensitivity and around 81% specificity, and in testing the same model reached 80%/75%. In validation, the model predicted progression to ophthalmopathy a median of approximately 6.3 months before onset, with roughly 70% sensitivity and just under 75% specificity. To identify distinguishing TCR V-J signatures, a discovery cohort of about 100 patients was used, comprising 43 with Graves' ophthalmopathy and under 60 with stable Graves' hyperthyroidism. Whether ophthalmopathy could be predicted prospectively was tested in an independent validation cohort made up of under 20 hyperthyroidism patients plus 17 patients who later progressed to ophthalmopathy. For training and testing, the approximately 97 patients in the discovery cohort were randomly divided in a 7:3 ratio. In six Graves' hyperthyroidism patients, the study also compared T-cell repertoires from thyroid tissue with T-cell repertoires from blood. Following sampling, methimazole starting at 30 mg daily was given to hyperthyroidism patients, and high-dose intravenous methylprednisolone was given to ophthalmopathy patients. The libraries were constructed in a second round of multiplex PCR and then size-selected and purified. The libraries were sequenced on an Illumina HiSeq2000 using paired-end 100 bp reads. SOAPnuke was used to process the raw data, removing reads that contained adapters or uncalled bases, had a mean Phred below 15, or lacked an exact match to the constant primer or identifier. High-quality paired reads were merged using COPE v1.2.5, and each unique nucleotide sequence was defined as a clonotype. MiTCR v1.1 was used to align clonotypes to the IMGT TRBV, TRBD and TRBJ reference segments. Only V-J combinations with frequency above 0.0001, covering about 99% of repertoires, were analysed. The TCS score was defined as F50 (clonal expansion) divided by E x V (chaos), with BLOSUM62-based TCRdist calculated between CDR3 peptides within each V-J. Welch's t-statistics and random forest reduced roughly 540 V-J features to 10 to 15, which were used in a naive Bayes classifier (R e1071). Sample size was not statistically predetermined, and investigators were not blinded to group allocation. TCR Vbeta CDR3 sequencing of 135 peripheral blood samples (43 ophthalmopathy, about 74 hyperthyroidism and some 17 progressor patients) is reported in the paper.

Sample: peripheral blood mononuclear cells (PBMCs), taken at new diagnosis, from a patient treated with antithyroid drugs. The V and J segments used are TRBV2 and TRBJ2-1, with 9 bases aligning to TRBD1. The clonotype originates from a man in his forties with Graves disease. Donor details come from another sample of the same person, matched by shared clones. The sequenced DNA is TGTGCCAGCAGCATCGGGACAGGGATCTATGAGCAGTTCTTC. This is translated as CASSIGTGIYEQFF.